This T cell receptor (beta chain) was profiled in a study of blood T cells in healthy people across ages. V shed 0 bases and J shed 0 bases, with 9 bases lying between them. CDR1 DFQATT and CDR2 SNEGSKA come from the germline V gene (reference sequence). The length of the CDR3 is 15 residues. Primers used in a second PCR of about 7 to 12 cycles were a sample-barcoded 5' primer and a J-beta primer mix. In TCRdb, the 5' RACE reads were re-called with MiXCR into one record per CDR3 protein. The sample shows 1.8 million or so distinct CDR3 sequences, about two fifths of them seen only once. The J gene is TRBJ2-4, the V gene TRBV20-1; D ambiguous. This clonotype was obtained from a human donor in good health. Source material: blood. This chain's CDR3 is CSARDHGLAKNIQYF. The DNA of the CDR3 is TGCAGTGCTAGAGACCACGGTCTAGCCAAAAACATTCAGTACTTC.